The rows below give T cell receptor beta chains drawn from one sample of a study of blood T cell repertoires in COVID-19. Repertoires were generated with immunoSEQ multiplex PCR, while TCRdb's copy carries only in-frame clones and drops some. Among some 240,000 clones listed, around 84% were seen once. The sample consisted of PBMCs or T cells enriched from blood (not recorded which). Every receptor here comes from a man aged 25-45 years with acute COVID-19. CDR3s include the opening cysteine and the closing phenylalanine or tryptophan. Each record gives: D gene, CDR3 length, clone size, J gene, V gene, CDR3 DNA, CDR3 protein. A D gene is named only where the DNA matches it firmly. Size is omitted from some rows. Given values are once, few, many or a class for expanded clones.

>-|13|-|TRBJ1-5|TRBV28
TGTGCCAGCAGTTTTTTGGGGAGTCAGCCCCAGCATTTT
CASSFLGSQPQHF
>TRBD1|14|-|TRBJ2-3|TRBV6-5
TGTGCCAGCAGTAGGGGACAGGGAACAGATACGCAGTATTTT
CASSRGQGTDTQYF
>-|17|-|TRBJ1-6|TRBV18
TGTGCCAGCTCACCAGGGCAGGAGGTTGCCTATAATTCACCCCTCCACTTT
CASSPGQEVAYNSPLHF
>-|12|-|TRBJ2-1|TRBV7-2
TGTGCCAGCAGCTTAGCTGGGCGAATCCAGTTCTTC
CASSLAGRIQFF
>-|14|-|TRBJ1-1|TRBV9
TGTGCCAGCAGCGTAGCTGTCAGGGCCACTGAAGCTTTCTTT
CASSVAVRATEAFF
>TRBD1|15|-|TRBJ1-4|TRBV5-1
TGCGCCAGCAGCTTGGAGGGACAGGGGTATGAAAAACTGTTTTTT
CASSLEGQGYEKLFF
>-|15|few|TRBJ2-2|TRBV3-1/TRBV3-2
TGTGCCAGCAGCCCTACAGGGTGGTACACCGGGGAGCTGTTTTTT
CASSPTGWYTGELFF
>-|15|-|TRBJ1-5|TRBV9
TGTGCCAGCAGCGTAGGTCAGGCCCTCAATCAGCCCCAGCATTTT
CASSVGQALNQPQHF
>-|14|-|TRBJ2-1|TRBV7-3
TGTGCCAGCAGCTTCGGACAGAGGTTAAATGAGCAGTTCTTC
CASSFGQRLNEQFF
>-|12|-|TRBJ1-1|TRBV7-9
TGTGCCAGCAGCTTATTGAGAGCTGAAGCTTTCTTT
CASSLLRAEAFF
>-|14|-|TRBJ1-6|TRBV28
TGTGCCAGCAGTTTGGATTCAGGGTTTTCACCCCTCCACTTT
CASSLDSGFSPLHF
>-|15|few|TRBJ1-5|TRBV19
TGTGCCAGTAGTATCGTGGGCAGGAGCAATCAGCCCCAGCATTTT
CASSIVGRSNQPQHF
>-|14|-|TRBJ1-2|TRBV28
TGTGCCAGCAGTAACCCCGGGTCCCAGTATGGCTACACCTTC
CASSNPGSQYGYTF
>-|15|-|TRBJ2-5|TRBV6-6
TGTGCCAGCACCCTTACGGGGGGCTCACAAGAGACCCAGTACTTC
CASTLTGGSQETQYF
>-|13|-|TRBJ2-4|TRBV24-1
TGTGCCACCAGTGATTCCGGGTCAAACATTCAGTACTTC
CATSDSGSNIQYF
>TRBD1|14|-|TRBJ2-3|TRBV29-1
TGCAGCGCACTAGGACAGGCGAACACAGATACGCAGTATTTT
CSALGQANTDTQYF
>TRBD1|18|-|TRBJ1-1|TRBV4-1
TGCGCCAGCAGCCTAAATCCGGGACAGGGGTTTAGGAACACTGAAGCTTTCTTT
CASSLNPGQGFRNTEAFF
>-|17|-|TRBJ2-3|TRBV19
TGTGCCAGTAGTATAGATAGTCCCAGGGGCCCCAAAGATACGCAGTATTTT
CASSIDSPRGPKDTQYF
>-|12|-|TRBJ1-1|TRBV19
TGTGCCAGTAGTGAGGGCTCACTTGAAGCTTTCTTT
CASSEGSLEAFF
>-|11|-|TRBJ2-1|TRBV19
TGTGCCAGTACAGATCTTAATGAGCAGTTCTTC
CASTDLNEQFF
>-|16|-|TRBJ1-6|TRBV3-1/TRBV3-2
TGTGCCAGCAGCCAAGTATGGTGGGGCGGCTTGATGGCCCTCCACTTT
CASSQVWWGGLMALHF
>-|10|once|TRBJ1-2|TRBV29-1
TGCAGCGTTGATTCGGGGGGCTACACCTTC
CSVDSGGYTF
>-|14|-|TRBJ1-1|TRBV28
TGTGCCAGCAGTACCCTGACACCAAACACTGAAGCTTTCTTT
CASSTLTPNTEAFF
>-|15|-|TRBJ1-4|TRBV9
TGTGCCAGCAGCCGTCTTGTGGGCTCGAATGAAAAACTGTTTTTT
CASSRLVGSNEKLFF
>TRBD1|17|-|TRBJ2-3|TRBV25-1
TGTGCCAGCTCAGACTACGACAGGGGCGGGGTAACAGATACGCAGTATTTT
CASSDYDRGGVTDTQYF
>-|15|-|TRBJ2-3|TRBV11-3
TGTGCCAGCAGCACGAACAGGGTTCCGGTCGGTACGCAGTATTTT
CASSTNRVPVGTQYF
>TRBD1|14|-|TRBJ1-5|TRBV6-5
TGTGCCAGCGGCAGGGGGACTGGCAATCAGCCCCAGCATTTT
CASGRGTGNQPQHF
>TRBD2|15|-|TRBJ2-1|TRBV7-9
TGTGCCAGCAGCTTAGGACTAGCGGGAGGGTATGAGCAGTTCTTC
CASSLGLAGGYEQFF
>TRBD1|13|-|TRBJ2-1|TRBV10-1
TGCGCCAGCAGTGAAGTACAGGGGGGTGAGCAGTTCTTC
CASSEVQGGEQFF
>TRBD2|16|-|TRBJ2-3|TRBV11-2
TGTGCCAGCAGCTTAGCTTGGGGACTAGCGTCGGGTACGCAGTATTTT
CASSLAWGLASGTQYF